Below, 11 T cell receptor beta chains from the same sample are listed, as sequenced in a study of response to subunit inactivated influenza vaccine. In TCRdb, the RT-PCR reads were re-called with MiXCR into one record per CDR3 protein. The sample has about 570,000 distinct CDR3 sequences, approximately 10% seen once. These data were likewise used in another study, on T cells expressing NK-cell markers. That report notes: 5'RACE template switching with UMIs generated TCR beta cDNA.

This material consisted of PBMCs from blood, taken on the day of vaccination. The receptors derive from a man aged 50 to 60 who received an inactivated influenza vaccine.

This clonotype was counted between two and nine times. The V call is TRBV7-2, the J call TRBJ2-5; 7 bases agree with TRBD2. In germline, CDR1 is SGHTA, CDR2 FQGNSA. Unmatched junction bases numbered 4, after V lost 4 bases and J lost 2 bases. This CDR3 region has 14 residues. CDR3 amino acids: CASSYLAEQETQYF. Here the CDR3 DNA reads TGTGCCAGCAGCTACCTAGCGGAACAAGAGACCCAGTACTTC.

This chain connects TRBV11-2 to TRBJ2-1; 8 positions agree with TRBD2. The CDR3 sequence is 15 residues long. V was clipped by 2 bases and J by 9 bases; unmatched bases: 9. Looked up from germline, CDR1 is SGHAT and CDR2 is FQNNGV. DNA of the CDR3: TGTGCCAGCAGCTTACTTAGCGGGGCGGGGGTTGAGCAGTTCTTC. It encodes CASSLLSGAGVEQFF.

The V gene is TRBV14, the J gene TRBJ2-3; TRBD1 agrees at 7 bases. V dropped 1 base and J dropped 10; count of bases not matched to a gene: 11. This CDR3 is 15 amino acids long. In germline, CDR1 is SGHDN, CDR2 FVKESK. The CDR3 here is CASSQVQGVKQAQYF. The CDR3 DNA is TGTGCCAGCAGCCAAGTTCAGGGGGTTAAACAAGCGCAGTATTTT.

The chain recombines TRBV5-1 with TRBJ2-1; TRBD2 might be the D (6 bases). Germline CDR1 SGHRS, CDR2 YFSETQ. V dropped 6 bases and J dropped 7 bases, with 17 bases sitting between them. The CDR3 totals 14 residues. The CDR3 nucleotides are TGCGCCAGCATCGGAGGTGGGGCGGGAAATGAGCAGTTCTTC. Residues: CASIGGGAGNEQFF.

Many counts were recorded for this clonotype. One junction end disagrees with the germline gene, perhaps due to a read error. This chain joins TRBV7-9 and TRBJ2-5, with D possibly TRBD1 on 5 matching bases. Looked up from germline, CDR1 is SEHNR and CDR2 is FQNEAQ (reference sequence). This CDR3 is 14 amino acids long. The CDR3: CASSLGGAGETQYF. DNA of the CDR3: TGTGCCAGCAGTTTAGGTGGGGCTGGCGAGACCCAGTACTTC.

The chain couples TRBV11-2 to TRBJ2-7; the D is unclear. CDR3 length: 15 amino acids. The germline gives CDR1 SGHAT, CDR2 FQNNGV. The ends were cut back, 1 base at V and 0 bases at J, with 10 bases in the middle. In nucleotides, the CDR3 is TGTGCCAGCAGCTTAGTCTTCTACAACTCCTACGAGCAGTACTTC. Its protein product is CASSLVFYNSYEQYF.

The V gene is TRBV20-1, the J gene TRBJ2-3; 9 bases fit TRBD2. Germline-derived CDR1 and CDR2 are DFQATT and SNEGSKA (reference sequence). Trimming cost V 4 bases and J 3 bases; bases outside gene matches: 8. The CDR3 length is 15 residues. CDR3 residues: CSAKPSAGGTDTQYF. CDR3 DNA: TGCAGTGCTAAACCCTCAGCGGGAGGTACAGATACGCAGTATTTT.

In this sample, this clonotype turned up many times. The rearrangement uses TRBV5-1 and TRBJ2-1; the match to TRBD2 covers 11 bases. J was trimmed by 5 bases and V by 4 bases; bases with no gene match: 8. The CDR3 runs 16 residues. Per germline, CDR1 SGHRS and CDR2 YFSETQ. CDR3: CASSLFTSGGNNEQFF. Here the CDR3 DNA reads TGCGCCAGCAGCCTCTTCACTAGCGGGGGTAACAATGAGCAGTTCTTC.

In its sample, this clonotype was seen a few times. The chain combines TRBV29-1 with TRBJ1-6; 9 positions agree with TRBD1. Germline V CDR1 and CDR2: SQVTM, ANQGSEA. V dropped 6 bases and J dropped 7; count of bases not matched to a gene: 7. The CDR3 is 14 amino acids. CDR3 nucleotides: TGCAGCGTCGCGACCGGGACAGGGAATTCACCCCTCCACTTT. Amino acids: CSVATGTGNSPLHF. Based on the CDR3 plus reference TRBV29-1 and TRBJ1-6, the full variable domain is SAVISQKPSRDICQRGTSLTIQCQVDSQVTMMFWYRQQPGQSLTLIATANQGSEATYESGFVIDKFPISRPNLTFSTLTVSNMSPEDSSIYLCSVATGTGNSPLHFGNGTRLTVT.

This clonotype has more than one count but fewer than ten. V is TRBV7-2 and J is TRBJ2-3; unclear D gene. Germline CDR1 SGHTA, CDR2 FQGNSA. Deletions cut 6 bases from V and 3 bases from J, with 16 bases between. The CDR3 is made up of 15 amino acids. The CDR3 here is CASRLGQIVTDTQYF. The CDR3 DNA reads TGTGCCAGCAGACTCGGGCAGATAGTTACAGATACGCAGTATTTT.

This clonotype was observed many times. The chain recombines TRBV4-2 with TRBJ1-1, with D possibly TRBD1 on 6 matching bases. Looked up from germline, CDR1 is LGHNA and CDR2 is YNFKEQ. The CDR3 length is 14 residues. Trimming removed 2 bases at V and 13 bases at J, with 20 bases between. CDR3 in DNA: TGTGCCAGCAGCCAAACAGGGCTCCCTCGATTGGGTTTCTTT. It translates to CASSQTGLPRLGFF.